The clone carrying this T cell receptor (beta chain) has more than one count but fewer than ten. The antigen is unknown. The data belong to a study of T cells in localized non-small cell lung cancer. Repertoires were generated with immunoSEQ multiplex PCR, while TCRdb's copy carries only in-frame clones and drops some. The sample has tens of thousands of clones; around 84% are singletons. Study-level points and caveats: Uninvolved adjacent lung showed higher T cell clonality than tumor. Sequencing involved a lone tumor region, leaving heterogeneity possible. In adjacent lung, a median roughly 60 of the top 100 tumor clones were found. Longer overall survival was associated with a higher density of T cells in the blood.

The ends were cut back, 0 bases at V and 4 bases at J, with 7 bases in the middle. This CDR3 is built from 15 residues. Germline V gene data show CDR1 as LNHNV and CDR2 as YYDKDF (reference sequence). The sequence was collected from a male donor at least 60 years old with stage II squamous cell lung carcinoma. The V gene is TRBV15, the J gene TRBJ2-6; no firm D call. This material consisted of peripheral blood, taken before any cancer treatment. CDR3 region: CATSRDVLGANVLTF. The CDR3 DNA is TGTGCCACCAGCAGAGATGTCCTAGGGGCCAACGTCCTGACTTTC.